Following are 10 T cell receptor beta chains from one sample sequenced in a study of blood T cell repertoires in COVID-19. The protocol was immunoSEQ multiplex PCR, while the TCRdb copy is restricted to in-frame clones and leaves out a portion. The sample has over 95,000 clones; 85% are singletons. The source material was peripheral blood. The receptors were gathered from a human donor in a cohort sampled during active COVID-19.

The chain uses TRBV9 and TRBJ1-3; D perhaps matches TRBD1 (6 bases). Germline values: CDR1 SGDLS, CDR2 YYNGEE. Trimming stripped 1 base from V and 2 bases from J, with 10 bases between. The CDR3 covers 15 residues. The CDR3 region is CASSVTGTTGNTIYF. The CDR3 nucleotides are TGTGCCAGCAGCGTAACCGGGACAACTGGAAACACCATATATTTT. Full variable domain (outside the CDR3, taken from reference TRBV9 and TRBJ1-3): DSGVTQTPKHLITATGQRVTLRCSPRSGDLSVYWYQQSLDQGLQFLIQYYNGEERAKGNILERFSAQQFPDLHSELNLSSLELGDSALYFCASSVTGTTGNTIYFGEGSWLTVV.

This clone was seen just once. The V and J genes are TRBV7-2 and TRBJ2-1; D possibly corresponds to TRBD2 (6 bases). V gave up 1 base and J gave up 9 bases, with 13 bases separating them. CDR1 and CDR2 from the germline V gene are SGHTA and FQGNSA. The CDR3 length is 14 residues. Here the CDR3 reads CASSLVASAVEQFF. The DNA of the CDR3 is TGTGCCAGCAGCTTAGTAGCTAGCGCGGTTGAGCAGTTCTTC.

This clone was seen only a few times. The chain carries TRBV6-2 or TRBV6-3 and TRBJ2-7, with a possible D match to TRBD2 (6 bases). In germline, CDR1 is MNHEY, CDR2 SVGEGT. CDR3 length equals 14 residues. V lost 4 bases and J 2 bases, leaving 12 bases between the germline ends. The CDR3 spells CASSWGVKTYEQYF. CDR3 coding DNA: TGTGCCAGCAGTTGGGGGGTGAAAACCTACGAGCAGTACTTC.

The chain uses TRBV18 and TRBJ2-7, with 7 bases aligning to TRBD1. After removal of 4 bases from V and 3 bases from J, the junction contained 6 bases not matched to a gene. The CDR3 consists of 14 residues. The germline V gene has CDR1 KGHSH and CDR2 LQKENI. The CDR3 spells CASSLGTADYEQYF. The CDR3 nucleotides are TGTGCCAGCTCACTAGGGACAGCTGACTACGAGCAGTACTTC.

The rearrangement joins TRBV5-1 to TRBJ2-7; D uncertain. Trimming cost V 1 base and J 5 bases, with 13 bases left between them. CDR1 SGHRS and CDR2 YFSETQ come from the germline V gene. This CDR3 has 14 residues. The CDR3 here is CASSLLVTTNEQYF. The CDR3 region has the DNA TGCGCCAGCAGCTTGTTGGTGACAACCAACGAGCAGTACTTC. Filled out from reference TRBV5-1 and TRBJ2-7, the complete variable domain reads KAGVTQTPRYLIKTRGQQVTLSCSPISGHRSVSWYQQTPGQGLQFLFEYFSETQRNKGNFPGRFSGRQFSNSRSEMNVSTLELGDSALYLCASSLLVTTNEQYFGPGTRLTVT.

The chain is built from TRBV15 and TRBJ2-1, with 8 nucleotides matching TRBD1. The CDR3 loop spans 15 amino acids. With 4 bases clipped from V and 2 bases from J, the junction kept 4 bases outside the gene matches. The germline V gene encodes CDR1 LNHNV and CDR2 YYDKDF (reference sequence). CDR3 sequence: CATSTGQGTYNEQFF. CDR3 coding DNA: TGTGCCACCAGCACCGGACAGGGAACCTACAATGAGCAGTTCTTC. The entire variable domain, with the rest obtained from reference TRBV15 and TRBJ2-1, is as follows: DAMVIQNPRYQVTQFGKPVTLSCSQTLNHNVMYWYQQKSSQAPKLLFHYYDKDFNNEADTPDNFQSRRPNTSFCFLDIRSPGLGDTAMYLCATSTGQGTYNEQFFGPGTRLTVL.

The chain joins TRBV15 to TRBJ2-3; D possibly corresponds to TRBD1 (6 bases). The V end lost 0 bases, the J end lost 4 bases, and 14 bases lay between the germline ends. Per germline, CDR1 LNHNV and CDR2 YYDKDF (reference sequence). CDR3 size: 16 residues. CDR3 residues: CATSRDLGAGADTQYF. DNA of the CDR3: TGTGCCACCAGCAGAGATCTGGGGGCAGGGGCAGATACGCAGTATTTT. Combining the CDR3 with reference TRBV15 and TRBJ2-3 gives the whole variable domain DAMVIQNPRYQVTQFGKPVTLSCSQTLNHNVMYWYQQKSSQAPKLLFHYYDKDFNNEADTPDNFQSRRPNTSFCFLDIRSPGLGDTAMYLCATSRDLGAGADTQYFGPGTRLTVL.

The rearrangement links TRBV12-5 to TRBJ1-1, with D possibly matching TRBD1 (5 bases). V was clipped by 0 bases and J by 3 bases, with 17 bases between them. The length of the CDR3 is 17 residues. Germline V gene sequence: CDR1 LGHNT, CDR2 FRNRAP. CDR3: CASGLVLSQGGDTEAFF. The CDR3 nucleotides are TGTGCTAGTGGTTTGGTACTTAGCCAGGGAGGGGACACTGAAGCTTTCTTT.

The chain links TRBV6-5 to TRBJ2-7; the match to TRBD2 covers 8 bases. This CDR3 is built from 15 residues. CDR1 and CDR2 from the germline V gene are MNHEY and SVGAGI. J gave up 6 bases and V 6 bases, and 13 bases lay outside the gene matches. The CDR3 loop reads CASRLAGLTVGEQYF. Written as DNA, the CDR3 is TGTGCCAGCAGATTAGCGGGGCTCACAGTGGGCGAGCAGTACTTC.

A single count supports this clone. This chain connects TRBV6-2 or TRBV6-3 to TRBJ2-2; unclear D gene. V lost 4 bases and J 2 bases, leaving 14 bases between the germline ends. The CDR3 runs 16 residues. Germline lookup yields CDR1 MNHEY and CDR2 SVGEGT. CDR3 DNA sequence: TGTGCCAGCAGTTCTGCGGCCCGGAGAAACACCGGGGAGCTGTTTTTT. This sequence encodes CASSSAARRNTGELFF.